The following is a TCR beta chain sequence with its context. As yet, its antigen is unknown. This sample is drawn from a study of cytomegalovirus exposure and HLA in healthy donors. PCR was performed using 60 Vbeta and 13 Jbeta primers. Assay: immunoSEQ multiplex PCR; the TCRdb copy retains only in-frame clones and omits some. The data contain 100,000 to 150,000 clones, 74% of them singletons. Nominally healthy donors provided the samples, though records likely missed some immune exposures. Study-wide findings and caveats: TCR beta chain V- and J-gene trimming was linked, in a later analysis, to a missense variant in DCLRE1C.

The sequence came from a male donor in good health and CMV-seronegative. The sequenced sample consisted of PBMCs.

Written as DNA, the CDR3 is TGTGCCAGCAACCCCGGGACAGCCCCCTACGAGCAGTACTTC. As protein: CASNPGTAPYEQYF. The rearrangement links TRBV7-2 to TRBJ2-7; 7 bases match TRBD1. This CDR3 contains 14 residues. Germline assignment: CDR1 SGHTA and CDR2 FQGNSA. V lost 7 bases and J lost 2; bases outside the gene matches: 8. Full variable domain (remainder filled in from reference TRBV7-2 and TRBJ2-7): GAGVSQSPSNKVTEKGKDVELRCDPISGHTALYWYRQSLGQGLEFLIYFQGNSAPDKSGLPSDRFSAERTGGSVSTLTIQRTQQEDSAVYLCASNPGTAPYEQYFGPGTRLTVT.